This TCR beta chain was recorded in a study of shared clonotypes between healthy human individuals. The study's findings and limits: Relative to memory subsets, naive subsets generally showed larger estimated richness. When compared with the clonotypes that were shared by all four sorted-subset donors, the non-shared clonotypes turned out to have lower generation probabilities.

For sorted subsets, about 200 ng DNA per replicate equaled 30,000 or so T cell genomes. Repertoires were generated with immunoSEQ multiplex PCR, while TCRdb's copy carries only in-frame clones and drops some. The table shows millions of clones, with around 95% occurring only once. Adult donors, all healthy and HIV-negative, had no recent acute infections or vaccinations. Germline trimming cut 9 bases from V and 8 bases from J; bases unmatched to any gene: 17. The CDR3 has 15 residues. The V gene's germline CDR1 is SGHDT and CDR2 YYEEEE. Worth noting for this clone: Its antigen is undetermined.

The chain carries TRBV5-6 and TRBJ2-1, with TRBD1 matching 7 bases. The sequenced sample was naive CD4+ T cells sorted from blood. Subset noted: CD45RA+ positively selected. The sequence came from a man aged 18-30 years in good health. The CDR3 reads CATGQVVLGVDEQFF. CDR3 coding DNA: TGTGCCACCGGACAGGTGGTTTTAGGAGTCGATGAGCAGTTCTTC.